These T cell receptor beta chains were read from a single sample in a study of T cell responses to AZD1222 COVID-19 vaccine. Sequencing used immunoSEQ multiplex PCR; TCRdb keeps in-frame clones, though not all of them. The sample holds over 130,000 clones; around 94% are singletons and the top ten take approximately 9%. This specimen was peripheral blood, taken 28 days after the second AZD1222 dose. The receptors here all came from an adult who received the AZD1222 COVID-19 vaccine. Each CDR3 is given with its conserved first and last residue. A D gene is named only where the DNA matches it firmly. Only some rows state a clone size, as once, few, many or a class for expanded clones.

v_gene: TRBV30
j_gene: TRBJ1-1
d_gene: -
abundance: few
CDR3nt: TGTGCCTGGAGGCTAGGGACTGAAGCTTTCTTT
CDR3aa: CAWRLGTEAFF

v_gene: TRBV7-8
j_gene: TRBJ1-5
d_gene: -
abundance: -
CDR3nt: TGTGCCAGCAGCCCGGGAGTGAATCAGCCCCAGCATTTT
CDR3aa: CASSPGVNQPQHF

v_gene: TRBV5-5
j_gene: TRBJ2-7
d_gene: -
abundance: once
CDR3nt: TGTGCCAGCAGCCATTCAGACAGTAACCCCTACGAGCAGTACTTC
CDR3aa: CASSHSDSNPYEQYF

v_gene: TRBV6-1
j_gene: TRBJ2-1
d_gene: -
abundance: -
CDR3nt: TGTGCCAGCAGAGACCCAGTGTACAATGAGCAGTTCTTC
CDR3aa: CASRDPVYNEQFF

v_gene: TRBV9
j_gene: TRBJ2-1
d_gene: TRBD1
abundance: -
CDR3nt: TGTGCCAGCAGCGTAGGGGGACAGGGGAATTGGAATGAGCAGTTCTTC
CDR3aa: CASSVGGQGNWNEQFF

v_gene: TRBV18
j_gene: TRBJ1-5
d_gene: -
abundance: few
CDR3nt: TGTGCCAGCTCACCAGATGCAGGGTATCAGCCCCAGCATTTT
CDR3aa: CASSPDAGYQPQHF

v_gene: TRBV6-5
j_gene: TRBJ1-1
d_gene: -
abundance: -
CDR3nt: TGTGCCAGCAGTCGAACAGTGAACACTGAAGCTTTCTTT
CDR3aa: CASSRTVNTEAFF

v_gene: TRBV5-1
j_gene: TRBJ1-1
d_gene: -
abundance: -
CDR3nt: TGCGCCAGCAGCTTGGAATGGACAATCGGGGATGAGAACACTGAAGCTTTCTTT
CDR3aa: CASSLEWTIGDENTEAFF

v_gene: TRBV20-1
j_gene: TRBJ1-2
d_gene: -
abundance: -
CDR3nt: TGCAGTGCTCCGGGGATGGATGGCTACACCTTC
CDR3aa: CSAPGMDGYTF

v_gene: TRBV19
j_gene: TRBJ1-1
d_gene: -
abundance: -
CDR3nt: TGTGCCAGTAGCGACGATACTGAAGCTTTCTTT
CDR3aa: CASSDDTEAFF

v_gene: TRBV12-3/TRBV12-4
j_gene: TRBJ1-1
d_gene: -
abundance: -
CDR3nt: TGTGCCAGCAATTCCGGGCGCGGGAATGAAGCTTTCTTT
CDR3aa: CASNSGRGNEAFF

v_gene: TRBV9
j_gene: TRBJ1-4
d_gene: TRBD1
abundance: -
CDR3nt: TGTGCCAGCAGCGAGGAGGACAGGGCCCCTAATGAAAAACTGTTTTTT
CDR3aa: CASSEEDRAPNEKLFF

v_gene: TRBV24-1
j_gene: TRBJ1-5
d_gene: TRBD1
abundance: few
CDR3nt: TGTGCCACCAGTGATCGGGACAGGCGGGGTGGTAATCAGCCCCAGCATTTT
CDR3aa: CATSDRDRRGGNQPQHF

v_gene: TRBV4-1
j_gene: TRBJ1-1
d_gene: TRBD1
abundance: -
CDR3nt: TGCGCCAGCAGCCAAGAGCCGGGCAGGGGGAGGACTGAAGCTTTCTTT
CDR3aa: CASSQEPGRGRTEAFF

v_gene: TRBV9
j_gene: TRBJ1-1
d_gene: TRBD1
abundance: -
CDR3nt: TGTGCCAGCAGCTTCATGGACAGGATCACTGAAGCTTTCTTT
CDR3aa: CASSFMDRITEAFF

v_gene: TRBV21-1
j_gene: TRBJ1-6
d_gene: -
abundance: once
CDR3nt: TGTGCCAGCACCCGTCCAACCACCGGGACAGGGGGTTCACCCCTCCACTTT
CDR3aa: CASTRPTTGTGGSPLHF

v_gene: TRBV16
j_gene: TRBJ1-1
d_gene: -
abundance: once
CDR3nt: TGTGCCAGCAGCGACGTTCCGAACACTGAAGCTTTCTTT
CDR3aa: CASSDVPNTEAFF

v_gene: TRBV5-6
j_gene: TRBJ2-1
d_gene: TRBD2
abundance: -
CDR3nt: TGTGCCAGCAGCATCAGGACTAGCGGGAGGACGGGCTATGAGCAGTTCTTC
CDR3aa: CASSIRTSGRTGYEQFF